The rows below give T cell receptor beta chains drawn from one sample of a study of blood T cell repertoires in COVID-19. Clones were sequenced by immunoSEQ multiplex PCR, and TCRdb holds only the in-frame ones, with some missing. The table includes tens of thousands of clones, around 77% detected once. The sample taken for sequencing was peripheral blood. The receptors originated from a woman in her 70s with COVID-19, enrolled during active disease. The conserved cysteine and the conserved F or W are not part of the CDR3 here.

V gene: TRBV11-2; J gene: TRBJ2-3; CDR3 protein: ASSLGPRASTGTDTQY
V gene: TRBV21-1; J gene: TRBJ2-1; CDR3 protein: ASSNETAGGEQF
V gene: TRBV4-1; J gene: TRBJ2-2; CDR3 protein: ASSRGLAGNTGELF
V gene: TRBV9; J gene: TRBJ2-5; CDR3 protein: ASSDGAGAQY
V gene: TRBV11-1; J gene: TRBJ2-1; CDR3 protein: ASSWDRDNNEQF
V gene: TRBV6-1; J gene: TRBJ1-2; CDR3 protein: ASSEQGAGGYT
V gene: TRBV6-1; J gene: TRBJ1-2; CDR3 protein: ASSESGVQDYGYT
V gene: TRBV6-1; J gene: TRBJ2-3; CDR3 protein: ASSEWGSGVTDTQY
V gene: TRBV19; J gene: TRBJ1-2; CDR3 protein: ASRNREDYGYT
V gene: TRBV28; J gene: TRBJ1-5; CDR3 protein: ASSPPDRSYQPQH
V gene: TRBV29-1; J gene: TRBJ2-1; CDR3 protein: SVEGGNEQF
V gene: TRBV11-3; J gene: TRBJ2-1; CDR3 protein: ASSPGSSYNEQF
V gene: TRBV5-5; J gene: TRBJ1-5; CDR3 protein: ASSLIGQGAGQPQH
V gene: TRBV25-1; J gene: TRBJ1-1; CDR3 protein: ASSELTFAF
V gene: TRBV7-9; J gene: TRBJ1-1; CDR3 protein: ASSLDRQTEAF
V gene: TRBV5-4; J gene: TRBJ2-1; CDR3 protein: ASSSREYNEQF
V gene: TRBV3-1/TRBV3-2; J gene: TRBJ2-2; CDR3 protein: ASSQNEEQWNTGELF
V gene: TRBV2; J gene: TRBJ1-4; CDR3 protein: ASSESEPGGLDEKLF
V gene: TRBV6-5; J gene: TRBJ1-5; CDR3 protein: ASTEGSSNQPQH
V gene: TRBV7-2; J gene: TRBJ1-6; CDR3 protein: ASSPRGGPNSPLH
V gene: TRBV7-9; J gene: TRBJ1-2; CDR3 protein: ASSLASLSGQGDTYGYT
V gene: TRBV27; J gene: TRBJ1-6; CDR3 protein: ASRQTGGKGSPLH
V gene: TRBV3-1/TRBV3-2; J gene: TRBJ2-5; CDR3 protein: ASSQDQGGSQETQY